This TCR beta chain is from a study of T cell changes during pregnancy in multiple sclerosis (dated by TCRdb to between 2019 and 2020). In terms of the full investigation: Changes in the T cell repertoire over the course of pregnancy were examined in this study in women with multiple sclerosis.

Of note for this clone: The target of this receptor is not known. No much larger clone is present one base from it, and per-base qualities are unavailable.

Preparation of the library involved the immunoSEQ multiplex PCR assay. TCRdb stores this immuneACCESS table with in-frame sequences only. Part of the clones is absent; in the studies checked, under half of the shortfall reflects unresolved V genes, and no reason is known for the rest. In this sample the table shows tens of thousands of clones, more than 90% of which occur a single time. Roughly 3.3% of the sample is taken by the ten largest. Taken from cysteine to phenylalanine, the CDR3 has 16 residues. The entry retains the CDR3 DNA only, 48 bases that are in frame from base 1. V has 4 bases trimmed and J has 5 bases trimmed; junction bases matching no gene number 11.

This clonotype originated in a female donor in good health, enrolled as a control in a pregnancy study. The sequencing used peripheral blood, collected after pregnancy. Rearrangement joined TRBV5-7 to TRBJ2-5; the junction holds 10 bases that match TRBD1. TRBV5-7 belongs to the ORF category, with a function that is uncertain. The DNA sequence is as follows: TGTGCCAGCAGCGGTACGCGGACAGGGGGGTGGGAGACCCAGTACTTC. Translation gives CASSGTRTGGWETQYF.